This TCR beta chain is drawn from a study of shared clonotypes between healthy human individuals (dated by TCRdb to between 2020 and 2021). For the study in its entirety: A few men and a couple of women, aged 18 to 49 years, made up the cohort. Per donor, three plates each were used for CD4 naive and CD4 memory, two for CD8 naive, and one for CD8 memory. To estimate repertoire size and how much clonotype sharing occurs between individuals, the study deeply sequenced the blood TCR repertoires of roughly 5 healthy adults. Different laboratories and diverse techniques were used to prepare libraries and sequence TCR repertoires, to increase sequencing depth and limit assay-specific biases. Between about 0.85 and 9.5 billion PBMCs per donor were obtained by leukapheresis. The full study reports these points: The small number of donors limited the genetic and exposure-history diversity represented. Sampling was restricted to blood, and TCR repertoires in tissue are likely to differ from TCR repertoires in blood. Sharing across a few donors was observed for around 4.8% of naive CD4, 3% to 3.5% of naive CD8, over 2% of memory CD4, and around 0.44% of memory CD8 clonotypes. Estimated clonotype richness was generally larger for naive than for memory subsets. Pairwise subsampling led to the expectation that sequencing depth would affect the degree of clonotype sharing among donors. Incomplete sequencing was indicated by rarefaction of sorted-subset datasets, despite the large sequencing depth. Compared with non-shared clonotypes, the clonotypes found in all four sorted-subset donors had higher generation probabilities.

Donors were healthy HIV-negative adults with no recently reported acute infections or vaccinations. Every donor was a Caucasian adult residing in Nashville, Tennessee, USA. CD4+ T cells were enriched by magnetic negative selection, after which naive cells were positively selected on CD45RA and the negative fraction was taken as the memory subset. Blood was obtained by leukapheresis, after which PBMCs were separated by Ficoll-Histopaque density gradient centrifugation and cryopreserved in liquid nitrogen vapor phase. Purity and quantity of every magnetically sorted T cell population were checked by analytical flow cytometry. Genomic DNA was isolated from each sorted fraction and quantified by UV absorbance on a Nanodrop 2000c. The germline V gene yields MNHEY for CDR1 and SVGAGI for CDR2. From the cysteine up to the phenylalanine, the CDR3 has a length of 12 residues. The sequence is cut down to CDR3 DNA, 36 bases in frame from base 1. V loses 10 bases of germline sequence and J loses 3 bases, and the interval between the two ends is 13 bases.

This clone has just one count. Its antigen remains unidentified. No base quality values were provided; no much bigger clone lies one nucleotide off. TCR CDR3 regions were amplified from genomic DNA by multiplex PCR using the deep immunoSEQ assay. Extracted genomic DNA from each cell subset was spread evenly across all wells of several immunoSEQ 96-well plates, with each plate serving as a replicate. Each replicate PCR for sorted subsets received roughly 200 ng genomic DNA, equal to about 29,000 T cell genomes. The purified libraries were quantified using a Qubit 3.0 fluorometer, sized with a Bioanalyzer 2100, and then quantified again using the KAPA Library Quantification kit. Each immunoSEQ 96-well plate was sequenced on its own single-read 150-cycle Illumina NextSeq 550 flow cell. The source study handled its data this way. Because only junctional sequences without quality scores were contained in the immunoSEQ output, filtering matching that applied to full-length reads could not be performed. Sequences were annotated with PyIR, a Python wrapper for IgBLAST v1.9, and V/J genes and CDR3 were assigned using IMGT germline references. Reads with weak V/J assignments (E-value above 1e-6), missing CDR3, stop codons, out-of-frame junctions, or ambiguous translated residues were removed. V3J clonotypes were defined as sequences sharing an identical inferred V gene, J gene, and CDR3 amino acid sequence. To compute the percentage overlap between repertoires, the number of shared unique clonotypes was divided by the size of the smaller repertoire. Three approaches were used to assess repertoire richness: RTK rarefaction, the Chao1 estimator, and Recon v2.1 estimates of unobserved clonotypes. Generation probabilities were computed with OLGA for all TCRbeta clonotypes obtained by the gDNA method from a handful of donors. Not all clones reach the TCRdb copy of this immuneACCESS table, which keeps in-frame sequences only. Checked studies attribute under half of the gap to unresolved V genes and leave the rest unexplained. V and J calls plus clone size are reproduced from that table; the DNA served to infer D and trimming. This sample gives 2 million or so clones in total; roughly 96% of them show up just once. Approximately 0.13% of the sample goes to the ten largest clones.

The sequence came from a man younger than 35 in good health. Recombination joined TRBV6-5 with TRBJ2-7; the D region possibly corresponds to TRBD1 (6 bases align). Sequenced sample: naive CD4+ T cells sorted from blood. Read against the paper, the sample's cell subset or site label means: CD45RA+ positively selected. The CDR3 region has the sequence CATTKQGYEQYF. The bases are TGTGCCACCACCAAACAGGGCTACGAGCAGTACTTC.